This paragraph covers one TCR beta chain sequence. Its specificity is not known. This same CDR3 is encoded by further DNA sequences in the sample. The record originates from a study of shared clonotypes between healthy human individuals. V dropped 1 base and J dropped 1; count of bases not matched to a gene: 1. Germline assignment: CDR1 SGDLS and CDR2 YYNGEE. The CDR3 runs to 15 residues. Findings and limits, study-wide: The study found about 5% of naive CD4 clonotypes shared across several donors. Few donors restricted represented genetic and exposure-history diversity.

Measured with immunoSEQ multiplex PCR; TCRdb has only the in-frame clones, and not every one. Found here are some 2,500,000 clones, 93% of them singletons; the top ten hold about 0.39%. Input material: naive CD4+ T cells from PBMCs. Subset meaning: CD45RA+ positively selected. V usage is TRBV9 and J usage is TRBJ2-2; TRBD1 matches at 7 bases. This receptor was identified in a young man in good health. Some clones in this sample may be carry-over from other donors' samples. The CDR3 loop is CASSVRTGNTGELFF. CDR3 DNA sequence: TGTGCCAGCAGCGTACGGACAGGGAACACCGGGGAGCTGTTTTTT.